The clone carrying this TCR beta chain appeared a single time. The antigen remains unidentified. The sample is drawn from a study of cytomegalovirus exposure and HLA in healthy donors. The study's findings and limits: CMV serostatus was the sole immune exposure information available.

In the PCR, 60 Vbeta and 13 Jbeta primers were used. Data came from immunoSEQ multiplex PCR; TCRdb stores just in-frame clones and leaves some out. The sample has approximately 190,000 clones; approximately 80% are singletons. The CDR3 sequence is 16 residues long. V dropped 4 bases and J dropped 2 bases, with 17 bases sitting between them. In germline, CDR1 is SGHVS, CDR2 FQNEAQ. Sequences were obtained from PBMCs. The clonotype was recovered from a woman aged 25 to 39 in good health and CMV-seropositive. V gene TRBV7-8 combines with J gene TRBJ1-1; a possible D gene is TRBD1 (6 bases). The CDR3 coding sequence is TGTGCCAGCAGCTCCGCCCCCGGACAGTTTAACACTGAAGCTTTCTTT. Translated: CASSSAPGQFNTEAFF.